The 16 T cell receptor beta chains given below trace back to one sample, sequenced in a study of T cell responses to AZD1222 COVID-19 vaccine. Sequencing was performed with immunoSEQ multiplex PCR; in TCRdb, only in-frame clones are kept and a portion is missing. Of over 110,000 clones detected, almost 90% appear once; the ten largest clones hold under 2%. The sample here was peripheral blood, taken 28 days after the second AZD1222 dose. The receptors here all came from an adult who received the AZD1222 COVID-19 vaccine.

The CDR3 protein is CASTWGNTEAFF. CDR3 sequence (DNA): TGTGCCAGCACTTGGGGGAACACTGAAGCTTTCTTT. The chain has TRBV5-8 and TRBJ1-1; D gene unclear. The CDR3 spans 12 residues. Germline CDR1 reads SGHTS; CDR2 reads YDEGEE. Trimming took 6 bases from V and 1 from J, leaving 7 bases between them.

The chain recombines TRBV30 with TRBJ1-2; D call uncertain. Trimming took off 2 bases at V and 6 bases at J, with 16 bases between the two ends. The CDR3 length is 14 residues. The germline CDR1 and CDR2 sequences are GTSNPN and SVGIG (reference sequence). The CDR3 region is CAWSKYLDRHGYTF. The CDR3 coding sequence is TGTGCCTGGAGTAAGTACTTGGACCGTCATGGCTACACCTTC.

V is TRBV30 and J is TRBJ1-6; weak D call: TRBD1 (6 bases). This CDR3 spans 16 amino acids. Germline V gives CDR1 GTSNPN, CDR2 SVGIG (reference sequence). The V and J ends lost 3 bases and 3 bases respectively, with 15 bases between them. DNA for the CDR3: TGTGCCTGGAGCCTTTTTGGGGGCAACTATAATTCACCCCTCCACTTT. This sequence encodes CAWSLFGGNYNSPLHF.

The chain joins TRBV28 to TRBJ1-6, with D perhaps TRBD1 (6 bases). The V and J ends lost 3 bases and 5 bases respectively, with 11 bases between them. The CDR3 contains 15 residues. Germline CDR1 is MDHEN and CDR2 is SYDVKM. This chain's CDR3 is CASSFGAGDNSPLHF. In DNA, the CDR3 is TGTGCCAGCAGTTTTGGGGCAGGGGATAATTCACCCCTCCACTTT.

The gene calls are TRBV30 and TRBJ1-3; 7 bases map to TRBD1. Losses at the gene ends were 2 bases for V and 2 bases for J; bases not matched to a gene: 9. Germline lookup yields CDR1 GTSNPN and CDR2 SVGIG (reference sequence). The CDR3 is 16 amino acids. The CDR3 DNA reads TGTGCCTGGAGTTCTGCCTTCGACAGGGCTGGAAACACCATATATTTT. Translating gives CAWSSAFDRAGNTIYF.

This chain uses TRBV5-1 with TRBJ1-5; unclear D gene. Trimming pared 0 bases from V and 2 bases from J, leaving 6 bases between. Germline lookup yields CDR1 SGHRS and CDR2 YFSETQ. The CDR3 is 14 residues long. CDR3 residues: CASSLDWGNQPQHF. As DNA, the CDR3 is TGCGCCAGCAGCTTGGATTGGGGCAATCAGCCCCAGCATTTT.

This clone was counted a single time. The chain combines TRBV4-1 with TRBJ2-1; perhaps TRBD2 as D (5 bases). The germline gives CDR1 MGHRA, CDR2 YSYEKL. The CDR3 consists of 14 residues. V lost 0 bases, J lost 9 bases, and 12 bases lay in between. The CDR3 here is CASSQENREFEQFF. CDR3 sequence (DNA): TGCGCCAGCAGCCAAGAGAATCGGGAATTTGAGCAGTTCTTC.

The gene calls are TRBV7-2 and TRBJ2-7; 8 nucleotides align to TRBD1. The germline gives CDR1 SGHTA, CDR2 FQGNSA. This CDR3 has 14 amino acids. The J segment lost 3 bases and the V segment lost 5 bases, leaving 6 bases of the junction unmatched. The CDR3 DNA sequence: TGTGCCAGCAGCACGGGGACAGGTATCTACGAGCAGTACTTC. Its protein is CASSTGTGIYEQYF. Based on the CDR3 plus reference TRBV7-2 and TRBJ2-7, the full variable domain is GAGVSQSPSNKVTEKGKDVELRCDPISGHTALYWYRQSLGQGLEFLIYFQGNSAPDKSGLPSDRFSAERTGGSVSTLTIQRTQQEDSAVYLCASSTGTGIYEQYFGPGTRLTVT.

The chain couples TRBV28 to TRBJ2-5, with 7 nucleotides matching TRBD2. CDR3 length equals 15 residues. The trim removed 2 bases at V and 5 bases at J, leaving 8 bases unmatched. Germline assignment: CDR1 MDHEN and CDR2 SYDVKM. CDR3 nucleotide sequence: TGTGCCAGCAGTTTAGGGAGGGGAAACGAGGAGACCCAGTACTTC. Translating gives CASSLGRGNEETQYF.

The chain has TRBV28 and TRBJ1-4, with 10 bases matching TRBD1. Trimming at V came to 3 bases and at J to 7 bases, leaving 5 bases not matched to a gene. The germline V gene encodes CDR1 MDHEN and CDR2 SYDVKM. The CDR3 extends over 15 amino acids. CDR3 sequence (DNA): TGTGCCAGCAGTTTCCTGGACAGGGGGGGTGAAAAACTGTTTTTT. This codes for CASSFLDRGGEKLFF.

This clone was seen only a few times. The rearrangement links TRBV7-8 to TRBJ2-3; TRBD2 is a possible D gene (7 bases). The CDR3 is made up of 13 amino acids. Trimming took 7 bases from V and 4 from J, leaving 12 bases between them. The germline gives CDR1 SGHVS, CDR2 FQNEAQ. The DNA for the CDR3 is TGTGCCAGCACAAGGGGGGGCCCAGATACGCAGTATTTT. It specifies CASTRGGPDTQYF.

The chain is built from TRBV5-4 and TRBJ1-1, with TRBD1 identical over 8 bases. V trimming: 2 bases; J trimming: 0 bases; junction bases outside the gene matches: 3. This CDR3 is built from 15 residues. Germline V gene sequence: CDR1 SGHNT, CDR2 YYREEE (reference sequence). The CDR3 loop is CASSLGGQVNTEAFF. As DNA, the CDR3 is TGTGCCAGCAGCTTAGGGGGACAGGTGAACACTGAAGCTTTCTTT.

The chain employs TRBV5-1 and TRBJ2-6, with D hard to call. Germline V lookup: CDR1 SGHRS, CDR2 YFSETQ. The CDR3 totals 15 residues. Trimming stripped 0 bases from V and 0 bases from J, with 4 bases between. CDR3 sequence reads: CASSLAVSGANVLTF. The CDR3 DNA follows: TGCGCCAGCAGCTTGGCAGTCTCTGGGGCCAACGTCCTGACTTTC.

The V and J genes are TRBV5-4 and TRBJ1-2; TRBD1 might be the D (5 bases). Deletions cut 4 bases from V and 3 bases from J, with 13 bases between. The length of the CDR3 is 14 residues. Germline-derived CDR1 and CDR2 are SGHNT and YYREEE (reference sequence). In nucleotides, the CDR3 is TGTGCCAGCAGCAGCGGACAACTTCACTATGGCTACACCTTC. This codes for CASSSGQLHYGYTF. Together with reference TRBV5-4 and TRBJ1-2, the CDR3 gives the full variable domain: ETGVTQSPTHLIKTRGQQVTLRCSSQSGHNTVSWYQQALGQGPQFIFQYYREEENGRGNFPPRFSGLQFPNYSSELNVNALELDDSALYLCASSSGQLHYGYTFGSGTRLTVV.

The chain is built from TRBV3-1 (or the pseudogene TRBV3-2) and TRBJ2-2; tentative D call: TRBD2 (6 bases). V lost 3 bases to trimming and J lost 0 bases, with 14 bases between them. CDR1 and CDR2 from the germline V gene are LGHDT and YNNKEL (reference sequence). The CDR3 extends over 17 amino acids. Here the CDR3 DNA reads TGTGCCAGCAGCCATCCGGGGGTCACCTCGAACACCGGGGAGCTGTTTTTT. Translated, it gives CASSHPGVTSNTGELFF.

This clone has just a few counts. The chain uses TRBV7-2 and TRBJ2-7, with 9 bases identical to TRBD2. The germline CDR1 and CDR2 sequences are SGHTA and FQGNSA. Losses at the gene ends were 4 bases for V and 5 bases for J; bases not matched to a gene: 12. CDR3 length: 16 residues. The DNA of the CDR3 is TGTGCCAGCAGCTCACAACCGGGACTAGCTAAGAACGAGCAGTACTTC. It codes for CASSSQPGLAKNEQYF.